These T cell receptor beta chains were read from a single sample in a study of shared clonotypes between healthy human individuals. Only in-frame clones appear in the TCRdb table, and some are missing; sequencing was by immunoSEQ multiplex PCR. Here the sample spans 2 million to 2.5 million clones, 85% to 95% being singletons. The sample taken for sequencing was naive CD8+ T cells from PBMCs. The receptors originated from a man aged 18 to 29 in good health. Some clones in this sample may be carry-over from other donors' samples. Each CDR3 is given with its conserved first and last residue. The order of the fields is D gene, V gene, J gene, CDR3 protein. D genes are given only for firm matches.

D gene: TRBD2; V gene: TRBV27; J gene: TRBJ2-1; CDR3 protein: CASSFQREPSSYNEQFF
D gene: -; V gene: TRBV5-8; J gene: TRBJ1-2; CDR3 protein: CASSLRTATNYGYTF
D gene: -; V gene: TRBV14; J gene: TRBJ1-2; CDR3 protein: CASSQGSGNYGYTF
D gene: -; V gene: TRBV10-3; J gene: TRBJ2-3; CDR3 protein: CAIKGPTTSTDTQYF
D gene: -; V gene: TRBV13; J gene: TRBJ1-5; CDR3 protein: CASSLGGNSNQPQHF
D gene: -; V gene: TRBV2; J gene: TRBJ2-1; CDR3 protein: CASSEDLGQFF
D gene: TRBD2; V gene: TRBV7-9; J gene: TRBJ2-3; CDR3 protein: CASSLVFVTSGGITDTQYF
D gene: -; V gene: TRBV4-1; J gene: TRBJ2-7; CDR3 protein: CASSQDGLRGEQYF
D gene: TRBD1; V gene: TRBV7-8; J gene: TRBJ1-3; CDR3 protein: CASSRQGDGNTIYF
D gene: -; V gene: TRBV6-5; J gene: TRBJ1-2; CDR3 protein: CASSYSEGGYGYTF
D gene: -; V gene: TRBV19; J gene: TRBJ2-3; CDR3 protein: CASSIRDTDTQYF
D gene: TRBD2; V gene: TRBV18; J gene: TRBJ2-1; CDR3 protein: CASSPGSGKGNEQFF
D gene: -; V gene: TRBV5-6; J gene: TRBJ2-7; CDR3 protein: CASSLARSTYEQYF
D gene: -; V gene: TRBV28; J gene: TRBJ1-5; CDR3 protein: CASSLTNRVWVRNQPQHF
D gene: -; V gene: TRBV11-2; J gene: TRBJ1-4; CDR3 protein: CASSPGYVTGREKLFF
D gene: -; V gene: TRBV9; J gene: TRBJ1-2; CDR3 protein: CASSLGSGAGGYTF
D gene: TRBD1; V gene: TRBV6-5; J gene: TRBJ2-1; CDR3 protein: CASSSGGNEQFF
D gene: -; V gene: TRBV28; J gene: TRBJ2-3; CDR3 protein: CASSFTRTDTQYF
D gene: TRBD2; V gene: TRBV6-4; J gene: TRBJ2-1; CDR3 protein: CASRGLAEHEQFF
D gene: TRBD2; V gene: TRBV6-1; J gene: TRBJ2-3; CDR3 protein: CASSDGGGADTQYF